These 28 T cell receptor beta chains came from one sample sequenced in a study of spatial heterogeneity in lung cancer. TCRdb called the 5' RACE reads again in MiXCR, with one record for every CDR3 protein. The sample consists of over 50,000 distinct CDR3 sequences, about 6.6% of them appearing once. Stated time point: sample taken at primary tumor resection. The input for sequencing was PBMCs, taken at surgery. These receptors all stem from a female donor with early-stage non-small cell lung cancer.

This sequence joins TRBV5-1 and TRBJ1-1; D perhaps matches TRBD1 (6 bases). V was trimmed by 6 bases and J by 4 bases, leaving 16 bases between them. The CDR3 consists of 14 residues. CDR1 SGHRS and CDR2 YFSETQ come from the germline V gene. Written as DNA, the CDR3 is TGCGCCAGCACCGGAGGGGGGGCGGGCACTGAAGCTTTCTTT. This encodes CASTGGGAGTEAFF.

This clonotype came up many times. This chain uses TRBV7-9 with TRBJ1-6, with 10 bases aligning to TRBD1. The CDR3 is 16 residues long. Germline CDR1 SEHNR, CDR2 FQNEAQ (reference sequence). V shed 6 bases, J shed 7 bases, and the junction held 9 bases outside the gene matches. The CDR3 DNA is TGTGCCAGCAGGGAAGGAGGGACAGGGGAGAATTCACCCCTCCACTTT. This translates into CASREGGTGENSPLHF. Based on the CDR3 plus reference TRBV7-9 and TRBJ1-6, the full variable domain is DTGVSQNPRHKITKRGQNVTFRCDPISEHNRLYWYRQTLGQGPEFLTYFQNEAQLEKSRLLSDRFSAERPKGSFSTLEIQRTEQGDSAMYLCASREGGTGENSPLHFGNGTRLTVT.

This clonotype has at least ten counts. The rearrangement links TRBV28 to TRBJ1-5, with D unclear. Trimming took 4 bases from V and 10 from J, leaving 11 bases between them. Germline CDR1 MDHEN, CDR2 SYDVKM. The CDR3 covers 12 residues. The CDR3 is CASSWATGPQHF. Written as DNA, the CDR3 is TGTGCCAGCAGTTGGGCCACCGGACCCCAGCATTTT. Using reference TRBV28 and TRBJ1-5 for the parts outside the CDR3, the full variable domain is DVKVTQSSRYLVKRTGEKVFLECVQDMDHENMFWYRQDPGLGLRLIYFSYDVKMKEKGDIPEGYSVSREKKERFSLILESASTNQTSMYLCASSWATGPQHFGDGTRLSIL.

This clonotype has ten or more counts. This chain joins TRBV2 and TRBJ1-2, with D perhaps matching TRBD1 (5 bases). Germline-derived CDR1 and CDR2 are SNHLY and FYNNEI. CDR3 size: 16 residues. V was cut by 8 bases and J by 4 bases, with 23 bases left in between. CDR3 sequence reads: CASRNRGGIDVYGYTF. The CDR3 region has the DNA TGTGCCAGCCGAAACCGCGGGGGTATTGATGTCTATGGCTACACCTTC.

This sequence joins TRBV20-1 and TRBJ2-5, with TRBD1 as a possible D gene (6 bases). CDR1 is DFQATT, CDR2 SNEGSKA, per germline (reference sequence). The CDR3 loop spans 15 amino acids. Trimming shortened V by 0 bases and J by 1 base, and 12 bases separated the two germline ends. CDR3 in DNA: TGCAGTGCTAGAGATTTTAGGGGGTTCCAAGAGACCCAGTACTTC. It translates to CSARDFRGFQETQYF.

The chain employs TRBV25-1 and TRBJ2-3; D perhaps matches TRBD1 (6 bases). V was pared by 4 bases and J by 2 bases, with 22 bases between. The CDR3 length is 18 residues. The V gene's germline CDR1 is MGHDK and CDR2 SYGVNS. CDR3 coding DNA: TGTGCCAGCAGTGCGTGGACCGGGACAACTGAACCCACAGATACGCAGTATTTT. It translates to CASSAWTGTTEPTDTQYF.

Ten or more counts support this clonotype. Here the CDR3 reads CASSFGSYTSSGNTIYF. CDR3 sequence (DNA): TGTGCCAGCAGCTTTGGGTCGTACACGAGCTCTGGAAACACCATATATTTT. The gene calls are TRBV11-2 and TRBJ1-3; D is ambiguous. Trimming took off 3 bases at V and 0 bases at J, with 15 bases between the two ends. CDR3 length equals 17 residues. CDR1 and CDR2 from the germline V gene are SGHAT and FQNNGV.

This clonotype showed up many times. The rearrangement uses TRBV10-3 and TRBJ1-2, with 11 bases matching TRBD1. The CDR3 sequence is 14 residues long. Unmatched junction bases numbered 1, after V lost 0 bases and J lost 7 bases. Germline V CDR1 and CDR2: ENHRY, SYGVKD. The CDR3 bases are TGTGCCATCAGTGAGTCCGGGACAGGGGGTGGCTACACCTTC. This encodes CAISESGTGGGYTF.

This clonotype came up many times. The J gene is TRBJ1-6, the V gene TRBV7-6; TRBD1 matches 9 bases. This CDR3 contains 18 residues. The junction had 4 bases not matched to a gene; V was cut back by 1 base and J by 0 bases. Per the germline V gene, CDR1 is SGHVS and CDR2 is FNYEAQ. CDR3 residues: CASSLGQGGSSYNSPLHF. The CDR3, as DNA: TGTGCCAGCAGCTTAGGACAGGGGGGATCCTCCTATAATTCACCCCTCCACTTT.

V gene TRBV2 combines with J gene TRBJ2-7; D not resolved. Germline values: CDR1 SNHLY, CDR2 FYNNEI. V lost 10 bases to trimming and J lost 0 bases, with 13 bases between them. The CDR3 is 13 residues long. CDR3 loop: CAKSTASSYEQYF. The CDR3 nucleotides read TGTGCCAAGTCCACCGCCAGCTCCTACGAGCAGTACTTC.

This clonotype occurred many times. The rearrangement links TRBV10-2 to TRBJ2-3; a weak D match, TRBD2 (6 bases). Trimming removed 0 bases from V and 5 bases from J, with 9 bases in between. This CDR3 is built from 14 residues. Germline-derived CDR1 and CDR2 are WSHSY and SAAADI. The CDR3: CASSESGGVDTQYF. CDR3 in DNA: TGCGCCAGCAGTGAGTCGGGAGGAGTAGATACGCAGTATTTT.

Sample share makes this clonotype medium-sized (0.01 to 0.1%). This sequence joins TRBV6-4 and TRBJ2-3; maybe TRBD2 (5 bases). Germline V gene lookup returns CDR1 MRHNA and CDR2 SNTAGT. Trimming removed 4 bases from V and 1 base from J, with 12 bases in between. This CDR3 is built from 15 residues. CDR3 loop: CASSAPLGGTDTQYF. The CDR3 DNA reads TGTGCCAGCAGTGCCCCCCTCGGGGGCACAGATACGCAGTATTTT.

This clonotype has at least ten counts. The chain couples TRBV5-5 to TRBJ2-7; no definite D call. Germline lookup yields CDR1 SGHKS and CDR2 YYEKEE (reference sequence). The V end was cut by 0 bases, the J end by 1 base, with 11 bases between. The CDR3 totals 15 residues. CDR3 DNA sequence: TGTGCCAGCAGCTTGGAAGAGTTCCCTTCCTACGAGCAGTACGTC. This encodes CASSLEEFPSYEQYV.

This clonotype was seen a handful of times. The V and J genes are TRBV28 and TRBJ2-1; TRBD2 matches 8 bases. CDR1 and CDR2 from the germline V gene are MDHEN and SYDVKM. CDR3 length: 13 amino acids. Trimming at V came to 8 bases and at J to 8 bases, leaving 8 bases not matched to a gene. The chain's CDR3 is CASGRTSRDEQFF. CDR3 bases: TGTGCCAGCGGCCGGACTAGCAGGGATGAGCAGTTCTTC.

This clonotype was recorded at least ten times. This rearrangement joins TRBV5-6 to TRBJ2-1; TRBD2 aligns across 7 bases. With 3 bases clipped from V and 1 base from J, the junction kept 7 bases outside the gene matches. Germline lookup yields CDR1 SGHDT and CDR2 YYEEEE. CDR3 length: 16 amino acids. CDR3 region: CASSWATSVSYNEQFF. CDR3 DNA: TGTGCCAGCAGCTGGGCCACTAGCGTGTCCTACAATGAGCAGTTCTTC. The complete variable domain, with remaining parts taken from reference TRBV5-6 and TRBJ2-1, reads DAGVTQSPTHLIKTRGQQVTLRCSPKSGHDTVSWYQQALGQGPQFIFQYYEEEERQRGNFPDRFSGHQFPNYSSELNVNALLLGDSALYLCASSWATSVSYNEQFFGPGTRLTVL.

This clonotype was seen at least ten times. The chain combines TRBV2 with TRBJ1-6; no clear D gene. Deletions cut 0 bases from V and 7 bases from J, with 4 bases between. Per the germline V gene, CDR1 is SNHLY and CDR2 is FYNNEI. The CDR3 sequence is 13 residues long. The CDR3 nucleotides read TGTGCCAGCAGTGAAGCAGGGAATTCACCCCTCCACTTT. Translated, it gives CASSEAGNSPLHF.

This rearrangement joins TRBV19 to TRBJ2-5; 7 bases are a match to TRBD1. The CDR3 has 17 residues. Germline V gene sequence: CDR1 LNHDA, CDR2 SQIVND (reference sequence). The trim removed 1 base at V and 0 bases at J, leaving 8 bases unmatched. CDR3 coding DNA: TGTGCCAGTAGTATAGGATCCGGGACAGAGTACCAAGAGACCCAGTACTTC. It specifies CASSIGSGTEYQETQYF. Drawing the rest from reference TRBV19 and TRBJ2-5, the complete variable domain is DGGITQSPKYLFRKEGQNVTLSCEQNLNHDAMYWYRQDPGQGLRLIYYSQIVNDFQKGDIAEGYSVSREKKESFPLTVTSAQKNPTAFYLCASSIGSGTEYQETQYFGPGTRLLVL.

This clonotype has at least ten counts. V and J are TRBV18 and TRBJ2-1; the D is unclear. This CDR3 region has 15 residues. V lost 6 bases and J lost 2, with 14 bases in between. The germline CDR1 and CDR2 sequences are KGHSH and LQKENI. In nucleotides, the CDR3 is TGTGCCAGCTCTACTGGACCGGACCCCTACAATGAGCAGTTCTTC. It translates to CASSTGPDPYNEQFF.

This CDR3 reads CASSPMGGSTEAFF. CDR3 nucleotides: TGCGCCAGCAGCCCCATGGGGGGATCCACTGAAGCTTTCTTT. The chain couples TRBV5-1 to TRBJ1-1, with D maybe TRBD1 (5 bases). CDR1 SGHRS and CDR2 YFSETQ come from the germline V gene. The CDR3 runs to 14 residues. V was pared by 4 bases and J by 4 bases, with 14 bases between.

As for this clonotype: Given a much more abundant clone one base away, this may be a read error. This sequence joins TRBV6-5 and TRBJ2-1, with TRBD1 matching over 7 bases. Trimming cost V 6 bases and J 4 bases; bases outside gene matches: 9. This CDR3 spans 15 amino acids. Germline V gene sequence: CDR1 MNHEY, CDR2 SVGAGI. CDR3 sequence reads: CASSHQGDDYNEQFF. CDR3 nucleotides: TGTGCCAGCAGCCACCAGGGGGATGATTACAATGAGCAGTTCTTC.

This clonotype was seen many times. Compared with germline, one end of the junction differs, possibly owing to a read error. The rearrangement uses TRBV7-6 and TRBJ2-3; 9 bases match TRBD2. Germline values: CDR1 SGHVS, CDR2 FNYEAQ. CDR3 size: 16 residues. The CDR3 DNA reads as TGTGCCAGCAGTTTAGGGCTAGCGGGGCCCACAGATACGCAGTATTTT. Translated: CASSLGLAGPTDTQYF. Looking up the rest from reference TRBV7-6 and TRBJ2-3 gives the full variable domain: GAGVSQSPRYKVTKRGQDVALRCDPISGHVSLYWYRQALGQGPEFLTYFNYEAQQDKSGLPNDRFSAERPEGSISTLTIQRTEQRDSAMYRCASSLGLAGPTDTQYFGPGTRLTVL.

This clonotype was recorded many times. This sequence joins TRBV5-8 and TRBJ1-1, with 10 positions matching TRBD1. The V and J ends lost 0 bases and 8 bases, in that order; junction bases with no gene match: 7. The CDR3 has 15 residues. Germline V CDR1 and CDR2: SGHTS, YDEGEE. The CDR3 loop is CASSLGVPGQGEAFF. As DNA, the CDR3 is TGTGCCAGCAGCTTGGGGGTCCCGGGACAGGGGGAAGCTTTCTTT. Drawing the rest from reference TRBV5-8 and TRBJ1-1, the complete variable domain is EAGVTQSPTHLIKTRGQQATLRCSPISGHTSVYWYQQALGLGLQFLLWYDEGEERNRGNFPPRFSGRQFPNYSSELNVNALELEDSALYLCASSLGVPGQGEAFFGQGTRLTVV.

This clonotype was seen many times. The chain joins TRBV14 to TRBJ1-1; 10 positions match TRBD1. The CDR3 is 13 residues long. V lost 2 bases and J lost 11; bases outside the gene matches: 5. Germline loops: CDR1 SGHDN, CDR2 FVKESK. DNA for the CDR3: TGTGCCAGCAGCCAACTTGACAGGGGGCTGGCTTTCTTT. It is translated as CASSQLDRGLAFF.

This clonotype was detected a few times. The V and J genes are TRBV24-1 and TRBJ2-1, with D possibly being TRBD2 (5 bases). The germline V gene encodes CDR1 KGHDR and CDR2 SFDVKD. V was trimmed by 5 bases and J by 12 bases, leaving 10 bases between them. There are 11 residues in the CDR3. The CDR3 is CATSVGVSQFF. As DNA, the CDR3 is TGTGCCACCAGTGTGGGAGTCTCGCAGTTCTTC.

The V call is TRBV5-6, the J call TRBJ1-1; D is possibly TRBD1 (5 bases). The CDR3 length is 15 residues. Germline CDR1 SGHDT, CDR2 YYEEEE. The V gene lost 7 bases and the J gene lost 4 bases, with 20 bases spanning the gap. CDR3 in DNA: TGTGCCAGCTCCCCCCCCGGGGGGGGAATCACTGAAGCTTTCTTT. Translation: CASSPPGGGITEAFF.

The chain is built from TRBV25-1 and TRBJ2-7; a weak D match, TRBD2 (6 bases). Deletions cut 7 bases from V and 3 bases from J, with 22 bases between. The CDR3 sequence is 16 residues long. Germline assignment: CDR1 MGHDK and CDR2 SYGVNS. The CDR3 DNA sequence: TGTGCCAGCACGGGACTGGACCGGTGGGGGTTCTACGAGCAGTACTTC. This translates into CASTGLDRWGFYEQYF.

The sample holds many counts of this clonotype. The chain is built from TRBV12-3 or TRBV12-4 and TRBJ1-1; the D is unclear. There are 12 residues in the CDR3. The V gene lost 3 bases and the J gene lost 14 bases, with 16 bases spanning the gap. The CDR3 nucleotides read TGTGCCAGCAGTTTTTTCGGCCTGGAAGGGTTCTTT. It codes for CASSFFGLEGFF.

There are many counts of this clonotype. The V call is TRBV5-1, the J call TRBJ2-2; unclear D gene. Germline lookup yields CDR1 SGHRS and CDR2 YFSETQ. Trimming shortened V by 0 bases and J by 3 bases, and 6 bases separated the two germline ends. The length of the CDR3 is 14 residues. The CDR3 reads CASSLDRYTGELFF. The DNA of the CDR3 is TGCGCCAGCAGCTTGGACAGATACACCGGGGAGCTGTTTTTT.